This T cell receptor (beta chain) was observed in a study of blood T cell repertoires in COVID-19 (dated by TCRdb to 2020 to 2022). Study-wide context: Collaborator samples came from the United States, Italy and Spain and covered acute and convalescent phases of COVID-19. The material from the prospective study consisted of cDNA or gDNA derived from T cells, B-cell-depleted T cells, or PBMCs. The dataset comprised deeply sampled blood TCRbeta repertoires from subjects exposed to, actively infected with, or recovered from COVID-19. The repertoires were released in a freely available public database intended as a resource for research on the immune response to SARS-CoV-2. The samples were drawn from the first 160 participants of the ongoing ImmuneRACE study and from some 1,300 subjects provided by 6 global collaborators. A de-identified subject ID, COVID-19 status, age in years and sex were almost always included in the sample metadata. Where available, HLA class I and class II types were obtained from metadata supplied by the sample provider rather than from assay-based typing. Findings and caveats that apply to the study as a whole: Clinical and demographic metadata were provided uncurated, with the amount varying by source and participant.

Points on this clone: Its recognized antigen is unknown. No base qualities exist here, and no much larger clone lies one base off it.

The immunoSEQ Assay, a bias-controlled multiplex PCR, was used to amplify TCRbeta CDR3 regions from genomic DNA. In the paper's pipeline: Nucleated cell counts per sample were estimated from amplification of reference gene primers within the assay. To quantify the absolute abundance of each unique TCRbeta CDR3 rearrangement, sequence reads were collapsed and filtered. For each sample, productive Simpson clonality was calculated by taking the square root of Simpson's diversity index across productive rearrangements. TCRdb provides this immuneACCESS table in a form limited to in-frame rearrangements. Some clones are lacking; in checked studies, under half of them reflect an unresolved V gene, and why the rest are absent is not known. V and J calls plus clone size are reproduced from that table; the DNA served to infer D and trimming. In all, the sample holds about 430,000 clones, and over 75% of those were seen once. Approximately 1% of the sample belongs to the ten largest clones.

Participants in the prospective study were enrolled through a virtual design, were aged roughly 18 to 100 years, and lived in 20 to 30 United States geographic areas. To assign participants to cohorts, the prospective study relied on clinical history that participants themselves reported in a screening survey and a study questionnaire. In the prospective study, mobile phlebotomists collected whole blood, serum and a nasopharyngeal or oropharyngeal swab from each participant. Additional blood draws and questionnaires over an approximately two-month period could optionally be provided by prospective study participants. Before DNA extraction, blood samples from the prospective study were shipped at room temperature or frozen. Measured from the cysteine to the phenylalanine, the CDR3 is 18 residues long. CDR3 DNA is the only sequence kept; it has 54 bases, read in frame from the first base.

Sequenced sample: PBMCs or T cells enriched from blood (not recorded which). The sequence is built from TRBV21-1 and TRBJ2-2; the D segment call TRBD2 is taken from the table without a DNA check. TRBV21-1 has pseudogene status. This sequence originates from a woman aged 30 to 39 with acute COVID-19. The bases read TGTGCCAGCAGCAAATTATGTGGGGTGACTAGAGGCACCGGGGAGCTGTTTTTT. The translation is CASSKLCGVTRGTGELFF.